Below, one TCR beta chain is given with its context. TCR beta CDR3 regions were amplified from RNA transcripts. With the HTBI primer set, the TCR CDR3 went through a first round of RT-PCR. One entry per CDR3 protein results from TCRdb running MiXCR on the multiplex PCR reads. The sample has roughly 380,000 distinct CDR3 sequences, roughly 14% seen once. This entry comes from a study of T cells in Graves' hyperthyroidism and ophthalmopathy. The TCR comes from a woman aged 60-75 years with Graves' hyperthyroidism. The sequenced sample consisted of blood.

This CDR3 reads CASSTTGERDNSPLHF. As DNA, the CDR3 is TGTGCCAGCAGCACCACAGGGGAACGGGATAATTCACCCCTCCACTTT. The rearrangement uses TRBV7-8 and TRBJ1-6; 7 nucleotides match TRBD1. Germline V gene lookup returns CDR1 SGHVS and CDR2 FQNEAQ. The junction had 9 bases not matched to a gene; V was cut back by 5 bases and J by 5 bases. CDR3 size: 16 residues. The full variable domain, rest sourced from reference TRBV7-8 and TRBJ1-6, is GAGVSQSPRYKVAKRGQDVALRCDPISGHVSLFWYQQALGQGPEFLTYFQNEAQLDKSGLPSDRFFAERPEGSVSTLKIQRTQQEDSAVYLCASSTTGERDNSPLHFGNGTRLTVT.